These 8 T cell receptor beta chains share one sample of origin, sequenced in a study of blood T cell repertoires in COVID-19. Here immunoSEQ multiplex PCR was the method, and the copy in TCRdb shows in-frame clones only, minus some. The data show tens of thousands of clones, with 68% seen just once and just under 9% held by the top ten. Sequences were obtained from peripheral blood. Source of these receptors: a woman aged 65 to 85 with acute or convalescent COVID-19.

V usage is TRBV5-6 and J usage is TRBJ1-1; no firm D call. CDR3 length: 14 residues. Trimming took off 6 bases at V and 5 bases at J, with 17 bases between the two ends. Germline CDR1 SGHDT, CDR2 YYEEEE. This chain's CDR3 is CASTPGRWRTEAFF. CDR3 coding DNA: TGTGCCAGCACCCCGGGAAGGTGGAGAACTGAAGCTTTCTTT. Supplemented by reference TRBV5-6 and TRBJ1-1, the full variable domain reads DAGVTQSPTHLIKTRGQQVTLRCSPKSGHDTVSWYQQALGQGPQFIFQYYEEEERQRGNFPDRFSGHQFPNYSSELNVNALLLGDSALYLCASTPGRWRTEAFFGQGTRLTVV.

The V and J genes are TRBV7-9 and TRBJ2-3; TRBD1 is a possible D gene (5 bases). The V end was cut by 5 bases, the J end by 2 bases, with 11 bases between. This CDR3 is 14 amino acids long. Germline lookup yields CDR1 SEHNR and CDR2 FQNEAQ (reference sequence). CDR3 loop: CASSRQLLTDTQYF. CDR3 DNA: TGTGCCAGCAGCAGACAGCTACTCACAGATACGCAGTATTTT.

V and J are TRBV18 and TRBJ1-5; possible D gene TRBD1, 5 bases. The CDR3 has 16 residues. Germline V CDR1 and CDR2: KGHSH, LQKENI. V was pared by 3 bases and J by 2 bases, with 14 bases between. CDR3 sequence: CASSPTAGGGNQPQHF. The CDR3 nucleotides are TGTGCCAGCTCACCGACAGCGGGTGGGGGCAATCAGCCCCAGCATTTT.

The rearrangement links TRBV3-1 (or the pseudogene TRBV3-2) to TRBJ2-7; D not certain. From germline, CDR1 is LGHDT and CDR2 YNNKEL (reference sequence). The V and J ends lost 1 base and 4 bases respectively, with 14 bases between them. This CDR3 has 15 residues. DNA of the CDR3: TGTGCCAGCAGCCAAGTATCCGGAGAAAAGTACGAGCAGTACTTC. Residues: CASSQVSGEKYEQYF.

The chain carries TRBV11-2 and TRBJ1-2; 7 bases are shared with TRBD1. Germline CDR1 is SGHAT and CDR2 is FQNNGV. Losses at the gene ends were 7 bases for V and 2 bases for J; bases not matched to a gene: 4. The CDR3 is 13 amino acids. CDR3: CASNQGGNYGYTF. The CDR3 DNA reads TGTGCCAGCAACCAGGGGGGAAACTATGGCTACACCTTC. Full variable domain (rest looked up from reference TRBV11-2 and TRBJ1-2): EAGVAQSPRYKIIEKRQSVAFWCNPISGHATLYWYQQILGQGPKLLIQFQNNGVVDDSQLPKDRFSAERLKGVDSTLKIQPAKLEDSAVYLCASNQGGNYGYTFGSGTRLTVV.

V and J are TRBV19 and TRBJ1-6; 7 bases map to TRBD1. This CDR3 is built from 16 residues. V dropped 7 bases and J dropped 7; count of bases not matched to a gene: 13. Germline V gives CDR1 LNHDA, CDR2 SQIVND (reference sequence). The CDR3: CASTWDSEVTNSPLHF. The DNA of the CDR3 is TGTGCCAGTACATGGGACAGCGAGGTAACCAATTCACCCCTCCACTTT.

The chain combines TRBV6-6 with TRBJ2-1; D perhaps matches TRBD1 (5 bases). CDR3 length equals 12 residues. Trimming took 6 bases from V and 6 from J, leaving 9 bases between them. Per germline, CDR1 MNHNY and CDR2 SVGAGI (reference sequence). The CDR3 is CASSPDTNEQFF. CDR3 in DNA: TGTGCCAGCAGCCCGGACACCAATGAGCAGTTCTTC.

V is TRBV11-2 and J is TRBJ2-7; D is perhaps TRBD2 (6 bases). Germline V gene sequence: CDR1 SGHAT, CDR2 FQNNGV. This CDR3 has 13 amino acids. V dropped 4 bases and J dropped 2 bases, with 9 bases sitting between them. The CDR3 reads CASSWDFTYEQYF. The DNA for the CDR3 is TGTGCCAGCAGCTGGGACTTCACCTACGAGCAGTACTTC.